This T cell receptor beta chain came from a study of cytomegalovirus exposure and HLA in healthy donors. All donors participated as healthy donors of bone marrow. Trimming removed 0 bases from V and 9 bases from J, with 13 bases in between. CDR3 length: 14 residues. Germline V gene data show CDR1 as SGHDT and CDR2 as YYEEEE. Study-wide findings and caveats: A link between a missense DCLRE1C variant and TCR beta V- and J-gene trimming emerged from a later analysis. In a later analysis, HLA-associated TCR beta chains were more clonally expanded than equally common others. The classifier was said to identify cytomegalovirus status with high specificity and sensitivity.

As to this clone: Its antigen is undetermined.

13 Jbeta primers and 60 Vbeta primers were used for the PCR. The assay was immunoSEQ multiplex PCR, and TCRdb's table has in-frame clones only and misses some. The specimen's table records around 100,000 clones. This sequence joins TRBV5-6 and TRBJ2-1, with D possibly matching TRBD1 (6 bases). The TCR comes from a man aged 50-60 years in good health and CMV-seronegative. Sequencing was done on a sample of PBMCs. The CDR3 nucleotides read TGTGCCAGCAGCTTGGGCGTGGGGGCTGGTGAGCAGTTCTTC. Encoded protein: CASSLGVGAGEQFF.